The clone carrying this T cell receptor beta chain has just a few counts. The antigen is unknown. These data originate in a study of regulatory T cells in long-lasting Graves disease. Study as a whole: Over 5 years of antithyroid drugs with positive TSH receptor antibodies was taken to mean persistent Graves' disease.

Study findings and constraints: Thyroid tissue went unstudied; only peripheral blood was examined.

To make TCR beta libraries, researchers used iRepertoire HTBI primers and Arm-PCR of CDR3 regions. Original processing notes: Samples revealed approximately 60 TRBV and 11 to 15 TRBJ segments. One entry per CDR3 protein, called by TCRdb with MiXCR from the multiplex PCR reads. In this record, the V and J calls reflect TCRdb's handling and not the investigators' own analysis. Among fewer than 450,000 distinct CDR3 sequences, 23% were seen once, and the ten largest hold about a quarter. This CDR3 has 12 residues. CDR1 SQVTM and CDR2 ANQGSEA come from the germline V gene. Trimming removed 6 bases from V and 5 bases from J, with 13 bases in between. Time point given: persistent/refractory GD, antithyroid drugs over 5 years with positive TRAb. Generation of the TCR library employed RNA extracted from PBMCs. It was American Thyroid Association guidelines that determined Graves' disease diagnosis.

The sample consisted of peripheral blood mononuclear cells (PBMCs), taken when the disease was refractory, from a patient treated with antithyroid drugs. This receptor was taken from a female donor with Graves disease. The rearrangement uses TRBV29-1 and TRBJ1-2; possible D gene TRBD1, 6 bases. The CDR3 region has the DNA TGCAGCGTGCCGGGGGGCTCGTATGGCTACACCTTC. Translated, it gives CSVPGGSYGYTF. Based on the CDR3 plus reference TRBV29-1 and TRBJ1-2, the full variable domain is SAVISQKPSRDICQRGTSLTIQCQVDSQVTMMFWYRQQPGQSLTLIATANQGSEATYESGFVIDKFPISRPNLTFSTLTVSNMSPEDSSIYLCSVPGGSYGYTFGSGTRLTVV.